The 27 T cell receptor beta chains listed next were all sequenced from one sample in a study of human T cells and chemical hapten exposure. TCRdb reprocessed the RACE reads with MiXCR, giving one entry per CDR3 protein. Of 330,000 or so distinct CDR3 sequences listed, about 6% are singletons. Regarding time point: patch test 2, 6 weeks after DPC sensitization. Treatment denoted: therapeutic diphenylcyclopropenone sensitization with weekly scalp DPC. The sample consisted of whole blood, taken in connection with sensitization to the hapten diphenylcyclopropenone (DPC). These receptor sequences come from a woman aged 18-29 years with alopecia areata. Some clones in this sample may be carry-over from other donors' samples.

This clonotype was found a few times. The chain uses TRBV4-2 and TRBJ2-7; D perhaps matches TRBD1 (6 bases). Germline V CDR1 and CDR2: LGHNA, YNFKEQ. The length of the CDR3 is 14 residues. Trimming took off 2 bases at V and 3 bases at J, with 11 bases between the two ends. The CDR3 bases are TGTGCCAGCAGCCAAAGCGTACAGGGCTACGAGCAGTACTTC. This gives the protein CASSQSVQGYEQYF.

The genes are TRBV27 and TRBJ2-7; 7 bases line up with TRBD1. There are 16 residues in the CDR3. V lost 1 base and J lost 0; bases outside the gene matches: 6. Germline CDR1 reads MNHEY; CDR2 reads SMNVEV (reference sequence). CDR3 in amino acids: CASSLYGTAFSYEQYF. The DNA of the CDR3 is TGTGCCAGCAGTTTATACGGGACAGCCTTCTCCTACGAGCAGTACTTC.

Here the CDR3 DNA reads TGCAGTGCTAGTGGGGTCTCCTACAATGAGCAGTTCTTC. As protein: CSASGVSYNEQFF. This sequence joins TRBV20-1 and TRBJ2-1; D is uncertain. Trimming took 3 bases from V and 0 from J, leaving 6 bases between them. The CDR3 runs 13 residues. Germline CDR1 reads DFQATT; CDR2 reads SNEGSKA (reference sequence).

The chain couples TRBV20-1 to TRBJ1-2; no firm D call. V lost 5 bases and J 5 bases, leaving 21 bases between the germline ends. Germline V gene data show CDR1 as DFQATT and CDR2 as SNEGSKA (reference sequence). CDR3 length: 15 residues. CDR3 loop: CSAPGVRFALYGYTF. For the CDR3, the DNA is TGCAGTGCTCCCGGGGTTCGCTTCGCACTATATGGCTACACCTTC.

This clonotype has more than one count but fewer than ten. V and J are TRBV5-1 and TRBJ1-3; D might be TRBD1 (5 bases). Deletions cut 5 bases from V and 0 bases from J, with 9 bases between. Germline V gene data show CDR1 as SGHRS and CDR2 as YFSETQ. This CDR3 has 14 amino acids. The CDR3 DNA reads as TGCGCCAGCAGACAGGAGTTCTCTGGAAACACCATATATTTT. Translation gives CASRQEFSGNTIYF.

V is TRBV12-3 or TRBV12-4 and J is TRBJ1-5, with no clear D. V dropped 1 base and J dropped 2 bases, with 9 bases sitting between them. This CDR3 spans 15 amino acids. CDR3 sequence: CASSLEMFGNQPQHF. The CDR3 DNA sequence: TGTGCCAGCAGTTTAGAAATGTTCGGCAATCAGCCCCAGCATTTT.

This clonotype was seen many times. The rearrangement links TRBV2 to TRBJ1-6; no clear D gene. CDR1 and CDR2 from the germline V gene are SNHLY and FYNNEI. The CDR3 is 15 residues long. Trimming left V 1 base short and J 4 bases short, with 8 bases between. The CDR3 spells CASSEEAQYNSPLHF. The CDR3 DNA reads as TGTGCCAGCAGTGAAGAGGCACAGTATAATTCACCCCTCCACTTT.

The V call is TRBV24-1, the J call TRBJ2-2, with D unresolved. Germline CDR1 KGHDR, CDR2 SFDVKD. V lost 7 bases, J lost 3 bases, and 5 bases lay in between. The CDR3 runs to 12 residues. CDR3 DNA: TGTGCCACCAGGTCTTACACCGGGGAGCTGTTTTTT. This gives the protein CATRSYTGELFF.

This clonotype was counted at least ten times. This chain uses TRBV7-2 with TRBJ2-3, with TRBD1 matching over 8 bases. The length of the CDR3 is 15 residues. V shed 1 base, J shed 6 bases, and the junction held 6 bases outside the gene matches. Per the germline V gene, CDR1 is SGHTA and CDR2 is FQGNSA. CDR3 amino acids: CASSLGTGKGDTQYF. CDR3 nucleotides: TGTGCCAGCAGCTTAGGGACAGGGAAGGGGGATACGCAGTATTTT.

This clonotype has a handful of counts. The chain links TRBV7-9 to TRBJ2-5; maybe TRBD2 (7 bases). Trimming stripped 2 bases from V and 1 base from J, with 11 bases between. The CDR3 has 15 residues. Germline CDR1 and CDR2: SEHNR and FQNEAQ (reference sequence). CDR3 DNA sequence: TGTGCCAGCAGCTTAAGGGGGGGACTCCAAGAGACCCAGTACTTC. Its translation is CASSLRGGLQETQYF.

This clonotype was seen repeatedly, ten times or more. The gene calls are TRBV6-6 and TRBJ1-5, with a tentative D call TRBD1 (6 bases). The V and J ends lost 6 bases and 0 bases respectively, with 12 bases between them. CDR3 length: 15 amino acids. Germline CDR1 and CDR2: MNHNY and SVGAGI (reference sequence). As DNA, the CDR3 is TGTGCCAGCAGCCAACAGGGAGGTAGCAATCAGCCCCAGCATTTT. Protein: CASSQQGGSNQPQHF.

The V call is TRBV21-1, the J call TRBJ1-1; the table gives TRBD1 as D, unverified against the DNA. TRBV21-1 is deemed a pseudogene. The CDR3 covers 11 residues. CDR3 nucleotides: TGTGCCAGTCTTGACAGGGTGGACGCTTTCTTT. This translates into CASLDRVDAFF.

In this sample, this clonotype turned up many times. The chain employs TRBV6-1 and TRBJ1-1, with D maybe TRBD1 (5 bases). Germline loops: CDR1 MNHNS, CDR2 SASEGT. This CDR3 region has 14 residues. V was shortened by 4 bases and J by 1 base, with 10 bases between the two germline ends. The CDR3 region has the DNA TGTGCCAGCAGTGCGGGGGAAACGAACACTGAAGCTTTCTTT. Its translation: CASSAGETNTEAFF.

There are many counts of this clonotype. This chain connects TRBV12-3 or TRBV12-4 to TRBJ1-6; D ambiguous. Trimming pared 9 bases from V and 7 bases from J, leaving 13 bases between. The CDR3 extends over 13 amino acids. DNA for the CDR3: TGTGCCAGTTCCGGAGAACCCAATTCACCCCTCCACTTT. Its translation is CASSGEPNSPLHF.

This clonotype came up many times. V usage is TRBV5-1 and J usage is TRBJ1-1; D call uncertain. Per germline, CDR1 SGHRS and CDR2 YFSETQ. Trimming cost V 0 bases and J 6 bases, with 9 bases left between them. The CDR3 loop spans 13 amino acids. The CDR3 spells CASSLGQEAEAFF. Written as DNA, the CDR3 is TGCGCCAGCAGCTTGGGGCAGGAGGCTGAAGCTTTCTTT.

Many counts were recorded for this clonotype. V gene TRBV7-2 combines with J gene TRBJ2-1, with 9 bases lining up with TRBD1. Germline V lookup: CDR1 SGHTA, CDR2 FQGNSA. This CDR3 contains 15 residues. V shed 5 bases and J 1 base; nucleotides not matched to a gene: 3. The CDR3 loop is CASSPGQGSYNEQFF. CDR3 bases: TGTGCCAGCAGCCCGGGACAGGGTTCCTACAATGAGCAGTTCTTC.

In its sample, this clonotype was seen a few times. The CDR3 bases are TGTGCCAGCAGTTCCGGGACTAGCGGGACAGATACGCAGTATTTT. Its translation is CASSSGTSGTDTQYF. The chain joins TRBV27 to TRBJ2-3; the match to TRBD2 covers 12 bases. The CDR3 covers 15 residues. Per germline, CDR1 MNHEY and CDR2 SMNVEV (reference sequence). V lost 4 bases and J lost 3; bases outside the gene matches: 2.

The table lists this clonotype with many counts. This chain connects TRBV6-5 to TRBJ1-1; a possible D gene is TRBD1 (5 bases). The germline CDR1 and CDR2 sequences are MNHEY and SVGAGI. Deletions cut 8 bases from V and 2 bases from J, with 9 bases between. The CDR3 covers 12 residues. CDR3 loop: CASGRDNTEAFF. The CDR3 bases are TGTGCCAGCGGCCGGGACAACACTGAAGCTTTCTTT.

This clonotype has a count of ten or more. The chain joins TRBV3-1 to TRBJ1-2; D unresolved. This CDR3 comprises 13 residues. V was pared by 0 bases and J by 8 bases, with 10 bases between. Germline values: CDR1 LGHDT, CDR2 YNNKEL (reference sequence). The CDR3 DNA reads TGTGCCAGCAGCCAAGAGGGAGGGTACGGCTACACCTTC. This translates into CASSQEGGYGYTF.

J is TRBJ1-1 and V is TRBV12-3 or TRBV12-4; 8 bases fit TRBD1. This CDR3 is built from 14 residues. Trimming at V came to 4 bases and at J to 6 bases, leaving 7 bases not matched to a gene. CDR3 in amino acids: CASSSTGGVAEAFF. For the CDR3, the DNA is TGTGCCAGCAGTTCTACAGGGGGTGTCGCTGAAGCTTTCTTT.

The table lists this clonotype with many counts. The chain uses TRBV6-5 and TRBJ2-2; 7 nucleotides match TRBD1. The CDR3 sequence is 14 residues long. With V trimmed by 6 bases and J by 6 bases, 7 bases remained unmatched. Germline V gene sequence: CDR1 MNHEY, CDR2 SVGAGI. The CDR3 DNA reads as TGTGCCAGCAGAAACAGGGGAGACGCCGGGGAGCTGTTTTTT. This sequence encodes CASRNRGDAGELFF.

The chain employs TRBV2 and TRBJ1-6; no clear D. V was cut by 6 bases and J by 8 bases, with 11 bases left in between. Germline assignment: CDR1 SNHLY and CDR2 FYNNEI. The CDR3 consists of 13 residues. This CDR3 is CASRDLRDSPLHF. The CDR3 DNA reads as TGTGCCAGCAGGGACTTAAGGGATTCACCCCTCCACTTT.

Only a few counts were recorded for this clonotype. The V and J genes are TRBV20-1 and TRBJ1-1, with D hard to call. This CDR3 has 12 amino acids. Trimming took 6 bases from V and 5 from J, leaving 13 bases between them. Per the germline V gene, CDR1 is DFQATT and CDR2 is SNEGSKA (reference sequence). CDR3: CSAPTGTTEAFF. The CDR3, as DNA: TGCAGTGCCCCAACGGGAACTACTGAAGCTTTCTTT.

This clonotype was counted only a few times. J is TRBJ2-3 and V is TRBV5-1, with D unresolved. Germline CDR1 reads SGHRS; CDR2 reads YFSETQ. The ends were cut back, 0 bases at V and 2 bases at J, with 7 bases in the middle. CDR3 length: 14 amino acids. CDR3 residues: CASSLVVTTDTQYF. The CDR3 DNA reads TGCGCCAGCAGCTTGGTTGTGACCACAGATACGCAGTATTTT.

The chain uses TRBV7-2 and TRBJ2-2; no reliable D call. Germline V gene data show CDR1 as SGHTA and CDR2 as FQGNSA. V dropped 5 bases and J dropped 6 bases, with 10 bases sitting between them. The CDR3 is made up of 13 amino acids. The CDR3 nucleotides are TGTGCCAGCAGCCCCAGGACGCCCGGGGAGCTGTTTTTT. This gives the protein CASSPRTPGELFF.

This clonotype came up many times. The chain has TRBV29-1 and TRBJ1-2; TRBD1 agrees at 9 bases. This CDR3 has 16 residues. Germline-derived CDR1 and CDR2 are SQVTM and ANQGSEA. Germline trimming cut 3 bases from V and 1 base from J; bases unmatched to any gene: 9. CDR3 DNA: TGCAGCGTTGATAGGACAGGGGACCTTAATAACTATGGCTACACCTTC. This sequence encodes CSVDRTGDLNNYGYTF.

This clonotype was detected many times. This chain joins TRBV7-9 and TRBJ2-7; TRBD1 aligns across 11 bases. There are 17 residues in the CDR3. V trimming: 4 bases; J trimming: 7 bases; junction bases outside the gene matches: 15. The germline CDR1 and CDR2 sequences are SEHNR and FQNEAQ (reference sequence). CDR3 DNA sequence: TGTGCCAGCAGCTCCGTTCTCCCTGGGGACAGGGGGACGGAGCAGTACTTC. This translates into CASSSVLPGDRGTEQYF.